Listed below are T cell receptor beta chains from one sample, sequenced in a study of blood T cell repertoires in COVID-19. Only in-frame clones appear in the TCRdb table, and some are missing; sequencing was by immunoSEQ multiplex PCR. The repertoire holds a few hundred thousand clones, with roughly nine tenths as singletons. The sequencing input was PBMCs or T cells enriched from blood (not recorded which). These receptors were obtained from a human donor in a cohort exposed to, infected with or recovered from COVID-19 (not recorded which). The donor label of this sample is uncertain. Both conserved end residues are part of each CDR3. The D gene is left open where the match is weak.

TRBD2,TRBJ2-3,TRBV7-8,CASSLRVSGGVGADTQYF,TGTGCCAGCAGCTTAAGGGTCAGTGGGGGGGTTGGCGCAGATACGCAGTATTTT
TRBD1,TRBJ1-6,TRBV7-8,CASSTRTGPNSPLHF,TGTGCCAGCAGCACAAGGACAGGGCCCAATTCACCCCTCCACTTT
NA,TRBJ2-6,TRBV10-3,CAISESKGDSGANVLTF,TGTGCCATCAGTGAGTCAAAGGGGGACTCTGGGGCCAACGTCCTGACTTTC
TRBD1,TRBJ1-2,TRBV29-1,CSVEGGRGTGGLPNYGYTF,TGCAGCGTTGAAGGTGGTCGCGGGACAGGGGGCCTCCCTAACTATGGCTACACCTTC
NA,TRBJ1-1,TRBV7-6,CASSLSGAHTEAFF,TGTGCCAGCAGCCTGAGTGGGGCCCACACTGAAGCTTTCTTT
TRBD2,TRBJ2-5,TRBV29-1,CSVRLAGETQYF,TGCAGCGTTCGACTAGCGGGAGAGACCCAGTACTTC
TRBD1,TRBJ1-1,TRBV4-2,CASSHDRAGTEAFF,TGTGCCAGCAGCCACGACAGGGCTGGCACTGAAGCTTTCTTT
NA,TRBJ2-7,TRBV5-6,CASSSGANSYEQYF,TGTGCCAGCAGCTCAGGGGCCAACTCCTACGAGCAGTACTTC
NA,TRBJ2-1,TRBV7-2,CASTQSRGGTYNEQFF,TGTGCCAGCACCCAAAGTAGGGGCGGGACCTACAATGAGCAGTTCTTC
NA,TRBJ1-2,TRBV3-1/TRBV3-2,CASSQEGRYGYTF,TGTGCCAGCAGCCAAGAGGGCAGATATGGCTACACCTTC
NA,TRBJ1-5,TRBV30,CALESGVGQPQHF,TGTGCCCTGGAGAGCGGGGTGGGACAGCCCCAGCATTTT
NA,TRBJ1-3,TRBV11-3,CASSCPRVVPGNTIYF,TGTGCCAGCAGCTGCCCGAGGGTAGTGCCTGGAAACACCATATATTTT
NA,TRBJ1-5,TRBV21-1,CASSKALDRGGGGEDQPQHF,TGTGCCAGCAGCAAAGCCTTAGACAGGGGCGGAGGGGGCGAAGATCAGCCCCAGCATTTT
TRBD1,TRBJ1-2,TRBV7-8,CASSLGTGGNGYTF,TGTGCCAGCAGCCTAGGGACAGGGGGCAATGGCTACACCTTC
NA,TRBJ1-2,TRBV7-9,CASSLLYQDTSNYGYTF,TGTGCCAGCAGTCTTCTCTATCAGGACACCTCTAACTATGGCTACACCTTC